Detailed here is one T cell receptor (beta chain). Its target is not known. Original handling: Without quality scores, immunoSEQ junctional reads could not be filtered like full-length reads. Method: immunoSEQ multiplex PCR; TCRdb's copy keeps in-frame clones and lacks some. The V and J calls and clone size are taken from that table; D and trimming were inferred from the DNA. This table has approximately 2,000,000 clones, about 90% appearing once. The data were obtained in a study of shared clonotypes between healthy human individuals. For the study at large: Per donor, CD8 memory used one plate, CD8 naive used two, CD4 memory used three and CD4 naive used three.

Study findings and constraints: Represented diversity (both genetic and exposure-history) was limited by the small number of donors. Memory subsets had estimated richness that was generally smaller than that of naive subsets.

Per the germline V gene, CDR1 is MNHNS and CDR2 is SASEGT. The CDR3 runs to 13 residues. Trimming took off 6 bases at V and 5 bases at J, with 11 bases between the two ends. The chain links TRBV6-1 to TRBJ1-5; D is ambiguous. Specimen: naive CD4+ T cells from PBMCs. Subset: CD45RA+ positively selected. The TCR comes from a man aged 18 to 29 in good health. Some clones in this sample may be carry-over from other donors' samples. CDR3 bases: TGTGCCAGCAGCCCCGGGATCTATCAGCCCCAGCATTTT. It specifies CASSPGIYQPQHF.